Below are 25 T cell receptor beta chains sequenced from a single sample in a study of blood T cell repertoires in COVID-19. The data were produced by immunoSEQ multiplex PCR, yet TCRdb's version contains in-frame clones alone and is incomplete. The data contain approximately 140,000 clones, 85% to 90% of them seen just once; the ten biggest clones take up approximately 2.5%. The sample consisted of peripheral blood. The receptor set was obtained from a human donor in a cohort sampled during active COVID-19.

The chain has TRBV4-1 and TRBJ2-3; TRBD2 matches at 13 bases. CDR1 MGHRA and CDR2 YSYEKL come from the germline V gene. The CDR3 covers 17 residues. The V and J ends lost 3 bases and 6 bases, in that order; junction bases with no gene match: 9. The CDR3 bases are TGCGCCAGCAGCCAGCCACTAGCGGGAGGGCGTTCCGATACGCAGTATTTT. Translation gives CASSQPLAGGRSDTQYF.

The chain uses TRBV10-1 and TRBJ1-2, with a tentative D call TRBD1 (5 bases). Germline CDR1 WNHNN, CDR2 SYGVQD (reference sequence). There are 15 residues in the CDR3. V lost 3 bases and J lost 4, with 15 bases in between. The CDR3 is CASSDKQGIPYGYTF. The CDR3 coding sequence is TGCGCCAGCAGTGACAAGCAGGGCATCCCCTATGGCTACACCTTC.

This chain uses TRBV4-3 with TRBJ1-2; D is perhaps TRBD1 (5 bases). V was trimmed by 0 bases and J by 4 bases, leaving 6 bases between them. Germline CDR1 is LGHNA and CDR2 is YSLEER. The CDR3 sequence is 13 residues long. The CDR3 protein is CASSQDGGYGYTF. CDR3 nucleotides: TGCGCCAGCAGCCAAGACGGGGGCTATGGCTACACCTTC.

The V gene is TRBV5-4, the J gene TRBJ1-1; 9 nucleotides align to TRBD1. The V gene's germline CDR1 is SGHNT and CDR2 YYREEE (reference sequence). V lost 5 bases, J lost 5 bases, and 4 bases stayed unmatched. The CDR3 has 13 amino acids. CDR3 region: CASRQDRGTEAFF. In DNA, the CDR3 is TGTGCCAGCAGACAGGACAGGGGAACTGAAGCTTTCTTT.

The chain links TRBV3-1 (or the pseudogene TRBV3-2) to TRBJ1-2; tentative D call: TRBD1 (5 bases). CDR1 and CDR2 from the germline V gene are LGHDT and YNNKEL (reference sequence). CDR3 length: 16 amino acids. V was trimmed by 1 base and J by 5 bases, leaving 17 bases between them. In nucleotides, the CDR3 is TGTGCCAGCAGCCAAGGGGGGGTTCAGGGACCTTATGGCTACACCTTC. The encoded protein is CASSQGGVQGPYGYTF.

The chain joins TRBV19 to TRBJ2-1; 8 bases match TRBD2. Germline assignment: CDR1 LNHDA and CDR2 SQIVND (reference sequence). Trimming removed 3 bases from V and 7 bases from J; junction bases left unmatched: 2. The CDR3 is made up of 13 amino acids. This CDR3 is CASSMGLVNEQFF. The CDR3 nucleotides are TGTGCCAGTAGTATGGGACTAGTAAATGAGCAGTTCTTC.

This chain joins TRBV3-1 (or the pseudogene TRBV3-2) and TRBJ2-3; 8 bases map to TRBD2. V shed 3 bases, J shed 3 bases, and the junction held 11 bases outside the gene matches. CDR3 length: 17 residues. Germline V CDR1 and CDR2: LGHDT, YNNKEL (reference sequence). CDR3 coding DNA: TGTGCCAGCAGCCACAGACGGCTAGCGGGTGGAACAGATACGCAGTATTTT. This sequence encodes CASSHRRLAGGTDTQYF.

This rearrangement joins TRBV2 to TRBJ2-1; the match to TRBD2 covers 7 bases. J lost 7 bases, V lost 6 bases, and 3 bases had no gene match. This CDR3 has 12 residues. CDR1 SNHLY and CDR2 FYNNEI come from the germline V gene. CDR3 nucleotide sequence: TGTGCCAGCAGGATCGGGGGGAATGAGCAGTTCTTC. Its translation: CASRIGGNEQFF.

V gene TRBV15 combines with J gene TRBJ2-2; D is perhaps TRBD2 (6 bases). The CDR3 totals 14 residues. Germline V lookup: CDR1 LNHNV, CDR2 YYDKDF (reference sequence). V was shortened by 0 bases and J by 6 bases, with 8 bases between the two germline ends. Here the CDR3 reads CATSREGGPGELFF. As DNA, the CDR3 is TGTGCCACCAGCAGAGAGGGGGGTCCCGGGGAGCTGTTTTTT.

The gene calls are TRBV14 and TRBJ2-2; 8 nucleotides line up with TRBD1. The germline V gene encodes CDR1 SGHDN and CDR2 FVKESK. This CDR3 contains 14 residues. The junction had 2 bases not matched to a gene; V was cut back by 4 bases and J by 4 bases. The CDR3 loop reads CASSRQGATGELFF. CDR3 coding DNA: TGTGCCAGCAGCCGTCAGGGGGCCACCGGGGAGCTGTTTTTT.

This chain links TRBV7-2 with TRBJ1-5, with D perhaps TRBD1 (5 bases). Germline V CDR1 and CDR2: SGHTA, FQGNSA. The V and J ends lost 7 bases and 4 bases respectively, with 17 bases between them. This CDR3 contains 15 residues. The CDR3 DNA follows: TGTGCCAGCATGCTGTGGGCAGGGTCAAATCAGCCCCAGCATTTT. It specifies CASMLWAGSNQPQHF.

CDR3 nucleotides: TGTGCCAGCAGCTTGGACACGGGAGGGACCACAGATACGCAGTATTTT. Translation gives CASSLDTGGTTDTQYF. The chain couples TRBV5-6 to TRBJ2-3; 8 bases are a match to TRBD2. Per germline, CDR1 SGHDT and CDR2 YYEEEE. CDR3 size: 16 residues. V lost 0 bases to trimming and J lost 2 bases; unmatched junction nucleotides: 5.

This clone was seen a single time. The chain has TRBV4-2 and TRBJ2-1; 10 bases agree with TRBD2. Per germline, CDR1 LGHNA and CDR2 YNFKEQ. With 1 base clipped from V and 10 bases from J, the junction kept 7 bases outside the gene matches. This CDR3 comprises 15 residues. The CDR3 DNA is TGTGCCAGCAGCCAAGGACGGCTAGCGGGAGAAGAGCAGTTCTTC. As protein: CASSQGRLAGEEQFF.

This sequence joins TRBV30 and TRBJ2-3, with 8 positions matching TRBD2. The CDR3 has 17 residues. V was pared by 0 bases and J by 1 base, with 9 bases of the junction left unmatched. Germline CDR1 and CDR2: GTSNPN and SVGIG (reference sequence). CDR3 amino acids: CAWSVRGLVVGTDTQYF. DNA for the CDR3: TGTGCCTGGAGTGTCAGGGGACTAGTCGTTGGCACAGATACGCAGTATTTT.

The chain carries TRBV5-1 and TRBJ1-5; D gene unclear. The V gene's germline CDR1 is SGHRS and CDR2 YFSETQ. The CDR3 is made up of 15 amino acids. V lost 4 bases and J 4 bases, leaving 15 bases between the germline ends. In nucleotides, the CDR3 is TGCGCCAGCAGCCCCCAACTGAGCCGGAATCAGCCCCAGCATTTT. Translation: CASSPQLSRNQPQHF.

The genes are TRBV7-9 and TRBJ2-3, with D tentatively TRBD1 (5 bases). The CDR3 runs 15 residues. From germline, CDR1 is SEHNR and CDR2 FQNEAQ (reference sequence). Trimming removed 4 bases at V and 1 base at J, with 12 bases between. CDR3 coding DNA: TGTGCCAGCAGCTCTTGGACAAGGGGCACAGATACGCAGTATTTT. As protein: CASSSWTRGTDTQYF.

This clone is medium-sized within its sample. This sequence joins TRBV2 and TRBJ1-5; D not certain. The V gene's germline CDR1 is SNHLY and CDR2 FYNNEI. The CDR3 runs 15 residues. The V gene lost 2 bases and the J gene lost 5 bases, with 13 bases spanning the gap. This CDR3 is CASSERRNQDQPQHF. In nucleotides, the CDR3 is TGTGCCAGCAGTGAAAGGAGGAATCAGGATCAGCCCCAGCATTTT.

This CDR3 is CASSLSWNTGELFF. Written as DNA, the CDR3 is TGTGCCAGCAGTCTAAGTTGGAACACCGGGGAGCTGTTTTTT. The chain employs TRBV27 and TRBJ2-2; no clear D gene. CDR3 length: 14 residues. CDR1 and CDR2 (germline): MNHEY, SMNVEV (reference sequence). V lost 5 bases to trimming and J lost 1 base, with 8 bases between them.

The chain couples TRBV4-2 to TRBJ2-7; D gene uncertain. From germline, CDR1 is LGHNA and CDR2 YNFKEQ. The CDR3 sequence is 16 residues long. V lost 0 bases and J lost 0, with 12 bases in between. The CDR3: CASSQELKFSSYEQYF. Written as DNA, the CDR3 is TGTGCCAGCAGCCAAGAGCTCAAGTTCAGCTCCTACGAGCAGTACTTC.

V usage is TRBV21-1 and J usage is TRBJ2-5; the table assigns TRBD2, which was not confirmed against the DNA. TRBV21-1 corresponds to a pseudogene. This CDR3 spans 16 amino acids. The CDR3 nucleotides are TGTGCCAGCAGCAAAGGTTTTCTAGCGGGGGGGGTGACCCAGTACTTC. Translated: CASSKGFLAGGVTQYF.

The J gene is TRBJ1-2, the V gene TRBV28, with TRBD1 identical over 12 bases. CDR1 and CDR2 (germline): MDHEN, SYDVKM. V trimming: 11 bases; J trimming: 7 bases; junction bases outside the gene matches: 14. The CDR3 totals 15 residues. The CDR3 protein is CASNYRDRGLGGYTF. The CDR3 nucleotides read TGTGCCTCAAACTACCGGGACAGGGGGCTTGGTGGCTACACCTTC.

The chain's CDR3 is CASSLDARGYEQYF. CDR3 in DNA: TGCGCCAGCAGCTTGGATGCCAGGGGTTACGAGCAGTACTTC. The rearrangement links TRBV5-1 to TRBJ2-7, with a possible D match to TRBD1 (6 bases). The CDR3 consists of 14 residues. In germline, CDR1 is SGHRS, CDR2 YFSETQ. Deletions cut 0 bases from V and 4 bases from J, with 11 bases between.

This chain links TRBV6-6 with TRBJ2-5, with TRBD2 as a possible D gene (5 bases). V was clipped by 0 bases and J by 1 base, with 9 bases between them. The CDR3 loop spans 15 amino acids. Per the germline V gene, CDR1 is MNHNY and CDR2 is SVGAGI (reference sequence). The CDR3 sequence: CASSYSTGSQETQYF. For the CDR3, the DNA is TGTGCCAGCAGTTACTCGACGGGATCCCAAGAGACCCAGTACTTC.

The chain carries TRBV19 and TRBJ1-2; 9 bases match TRBD1. Germline CDR1 reads LNHDA; CDR2 reads SQIVND (reference sequence). The CDR3 covers 15 residues. J gave up 8 bases and V 3 bases, and 10 bases lay outside the gene matches. CDR3 coding DNA: TGTGCCAGTAGTATCCCGGGGACAGGGACCAAAGGCTACACCTTC. This translates into CASSIPGTGTKGYTF. Based on the CDR3 plus reference TRBV19 and TRBJ1-2, the full variable domain is DGGITQSPKYLFRKEGQNVTLSCEQNLNHDAMYWYRQDPGQGLRLIYYSQIVNDFQKGDIAEGYSVSREKKESFPLTVTSAQKNPTAFYLCASSIPGTGTKGYTFGSGTRLTVV.

This chain links TRBV7-2 with TRBJ1-6; TRBD1 aligns across 8 bases. The ends lost 4 bases at V and 7 bases at J; junction bases unmatched: 3. The germline V gene encodes CDR1 SGHTA and CDR2 FQGNSA. CDR3 size: 14 residues. DNA for the CDR3: TGTGCCAGCAGCTCGGGACAGGAAAATTCACCCCTCCACTTT. This translates into CASSSGQENSPLHF. Filled out from reference TRBV7-2 and TRBJ1-6, the complete variable domain reads GAGVSQSPSNKVTEKGKDVELRCDPISGHTALYWYRQSLGQGLEFLIYFQGNSAPDKSGLPSDRFSAERTGGSVSTLTIQRTQQEDSAVYLCASSSGQENSPLHFGNGTRLTVT.